The next 18 T cell receptor beta chains were all read from a single sample in a study of CD8 T cells in Susac syndrome. RNA, at about 0.45 to 1 ug, was reverse transcribed with random hexamers. Each CDR3 protein is one row after TCRdb ran MiXCR on the immunoSEQ multiplex PCR reads. The data show about 140,000 distinct CDR3 sequences, around 93% seen once. The sample was CD8+ T cells from PBMCs. Receptors originate from a human donor with Susac syndrome.

The chain carries TRBV13 and TRBJ2-7, with D perhaps being TRBD1 or TRBD2 (5 bases each). The CDR3 consists of 15 residues. V was cut by 3 bases and J by 2 bases, with 14 bases left in between. Germline V CDR1 and CDR2: PRHDT, FYEKMQ (reference sequence). The CDR3 DNA reads TGTGCCAGCAGCTTTGCCGCACGGGGCACCTACGAGCAGTACTTC. Protein: CASSFAARGTYEQYF.

The V and J genes are TRBV9 and TRBJ1-1, with D possibly TRBD1 on 6 matching bases. This CDR3 is built from 14 residues. Per germline, CDR1 SGDLS and CDR2 YYNGEE. V was trimmed by 4 bases and J by 8 bases, leaving 18 bases between them. Written as DNA, the CDR3 is TGTGCCAGCAGCTCGATACGGGGGGGCCCGGAAGCTTTCTTT. This translates into CASSSIRGGPEAFF. Based on the CDR3 plus reference TRBV9 and TRBJ1-1, the full variable domain is DSGVTQTPKHLITATGQRVTLRCSPRSGDLSVYWYQQSLDQGLQFLIQYYNGEERAKGNILERFSAQQFPDLHSELNLSSLELGDSALYFCASSSIRGGPEAFFGQGTRLTVV.

This chain joins TRBV9 and TRBJ2-5, with D uncertain. V gave up 3 bases and J gave up 4 bases, with 13 bases separating them. This CDR3 comprises 14 residues. Germline V lookup: CDR1 SGDLS, CDR2 YYNGEE. This CDR3 is CASSDLYRGETQYF. The CDR3 DNA sequence: TGTGCCAGCAGCGATTTATACAGAGGAGAGACCCAGTACTTC.

This chain links TRBV30 with TRBJ1-2; TRBD1 might be the D (5 bases). This CDR3 contains 17 residues. V was pared by 1 base and J by 7 bases, with 25 bases between. Germline-derived CDR1 and CDR2 are GTSNPN and SVGIG (reference sequence). Here the CDR3 reads CAWSDKGRTVSGGGYTF. The CDR3 region has the DNA TGTGCCTGGAGTGACAAGGGACGCACTGTTAGTGGGGGTGGCTACACCTTC.

V and J are TRBV9 and TRBJ2-7, with D perhaps TRBD1 (6 bases). V was shortened by 3 bases and J by 1 base, with 11 bases between the two germline ends. The CDR3 covers 14 residues. In germline, CDR1 is SGDLS, CDR2 YYNGEE. The CDR3 region is CASSAGTFSYEQYF. The CDR3 DNA reads as TGTGCCAGCAGCGCCGGGACATTTTCCTACGAGCAGTACTTC.

The chain combines TRBV27 with TRBJ2-5, with 8 positions matching TRBD2. Looked up from germline, CDR1 is MNHEY and CDR2 is SMNVEV (reference sequence). The CDR3 extends over 16 amino acids. After removal of 6 bases from V and 5 bases from J, the junction contained 14 bases not matched to a gene. The CDR3 DNA follows: TGTGCCAGCAGCCTGTACGTGTCGGGAGGGTTGGAGACCCAGTACTTC. Translated, it gives CASSLYVSGGLETQYF.

V is TRBV27 and J is TRBJ2-1; the D gene is possibly TRBD1 (6 bases). The V gene's germline CDR1 is MNHEY and CDR2 SMNVEV (reference sequence). Trimming took off 6 bases at V and 7 bases at J, with 13 bases between the two ends. CDR3 length: 13 amino acids. The CDR3 coding sequence is TGTGCCAGCAGGGGCTATCAGGGGAATGAGCAGTTCTTC. This encodes CASRGYQGNEQFF.

V and J are TRBV20-1 and TRBJ2-7; the D gene is possibly TRBD1 (6 bases). The CDR3 runs to 13 residues. CDR1 and CDR2 from the germline V gene are DFQATT and SNEGSKA (reference sequence). The ends were cut back, 0 bases at V and 3 bases at J, with 9 bases in the middle. CDR3 in amino acids: CSAREQGRYEQYF. The CDR3 nucleotides read TGCAGTGCTAGAGAACAGGGCCGCTACGAGCAGTACTTC.

The chain links TRBV28 to TRBJ2-6; no reliable D call. Germline V gene lookup returns CDR1 MDHEN and CDR2 SYDVKM. This CDR3 comprises 16 residues. V lost 6 bases, J lost 1 base, and 13 bases lay in between. The CDR3 protein is CASSPPAPSGANVLTF. DNA for the CDR3: TGTGCCAGCAGCCCTCCCGCCCCGTCTGGGGCCAACGTCCTGACTTTC.

The rearrangement links TRBV24-1 to TRBJ2-1; D perhaps matches TRBD2 (5 bases). Trimming removed 4 bases at V and 10 bases at J, with 10 bases between. The CDR3 runs to 12 residues. CDR1 is KGHDR and CDR2 is SFDVKD in the germline V gene. The CDR3 protein is CATSDRIAEQFF. The CDR3 DNA sequence: TGTGCCACCAGTGACCGAATAGCGGAGCAGTTCTTC.

The rearrangement links TRBV6-1 to TRBJ2-7; possibly TRBD2 for D (6 bases). V dropped 8 bases and J dropped 3 bases, with 8 bases sitting between them. CDR1 and CDR2 from the germline V gene are MNHNS and SASEGT. CDR3 size: 11 residues. The CDR3 spells CASLGSYEQYF. CDR3 bases: TGTGCCAGCCTCGGGAGCTACGAGCAGTACTTC.

J is TRBJ2-6 and V is TRBV9; the D gene could be TRBD1 or TRBD2 (5 bases each). V dropped 0 bases and J dropped 0 bases, with 16 bases sitting between them. In germline, CDR1 is SGDLS, CDR2 YYNGEE. This CDR3 contains 19 residues. In DNA, the CDR3 is TGTGCCAGCAGCGTAGCTATAGGGGACGCCAGCTCTGGGGCCAACGTCCTGACTTTC. This gives the protein CASSVAIGDASSGANVLTF.

The CDR3 DNA is TGCAGTGCTAGGGGAGGGAAGGAGGCCTACAATGAGCAGTTCTTC. It codes for CSARGGKEAYNEQFF. V and J are TRBV20-1 and TRBJ2-1; TRBD2 agrees at 7 bases. There are 15 residues in the CDR3. The V segment lost 3 bases and the J segment 2 bases; nucleotides outside the gene matches: 7. Germline lookup yields CDR1 DFQATT and CDR2 SNEGSKA (reference sequence).

The J gene is TRBJ1-2, the V gene TRBV28; D is unclear. The germline gives CDR1 MDHEN, CDR2 SYDVKM. The CDR3 sequence is 14 residues long. V dropped 1 base and J dropped 4 bases, with 10 bases sitting between them. In DNA, the CDR3 is TGTGCCAGCAGTTTATTAAAGGCAGTCTATGGCTACACCTTC. It yields the protein CASSLLKAVYGYTF.

This sequence joins TRBV30 and TRBJ2-7, with D possibly TRBD2 on 5 matching bases. Germline loops: CDR1 GTSNPN, CDR2 SVGIG (reference sequence). The CDR3 contains 13 residues. Trimming cost V 0 bases and J 5 bases, with 11 bases left between them. CDR3 nucleotide sequence: TGTGCCTGGAGTGTACTAGAGCCCAACGAGCAGTACTTC. Residues: CAWSVLEPNEQYF.

V usage is TRBV27 and J usage is TRBJ2-7, with 8 positions matching TRBD2. V was clipped by 5 bases and J by 0 bases; unmatched bases: 9. Looked up from germline, CDR1 is MNHEY and CDR2 is SMNVEV (reference sequence). CDR3 length: 16 amino acids. In nucleotides, the CDR3 is TGTGCCAGCAGTCCGGGCGGGGGGACTGCCTCCTACGAGCAGTACTTC. Translating it yields CASSPGGGTASYEQYF.

The chain links TRBV4-1 to TRBJ1-2, with 7 positions matching TRBD1. CDR1 is MGHRA, CDR2 YSYEKL, per germline. V dropped 5 bases and J dropped 6; count of bases not matched to a gene: 6. The CDR3 spans 13 residues. The CDR3 region is CASSYPDRDGYTF. In DNA form, the CDR3 reads TGCGCCAGCAGCTACCCAGACAGGGATGGCTACACCTTC.

The chain couples TRBV9 to TRBJ1-2, with D possibly being TRBD1 (5 bases). The CDR3 covers 13 residues. The germline V gene has CDR1 SGDLS and CDR2 YYNGEE. With 3 bases removed from V and 5 bases from J, the gap between germline ends came to 11 bases. This CDR3 reads CASSAGTEYGYTF. In nucleotides, the CDR3 is TGTGCCAGCAGCGCTGGGACGGAATATGGCTACACCTTC.